The rows below give T cell receptor beta chains drawn from one sample of a study of cytomegalovirus exposure and HLA in healthy donors. This table comes from immunoSEQ multiplex PCR, and its TCRdb copy is limited to in-frame clones, with some not included. Among tens of thousands of clones listed, 85% to 95% were seen once. The sample comprised PBMCs. Receptor source: a woman between 18 and 29 years old in good health and CMV-seropositive. CDR3s include the opening cysteine and the closing phenylalanine or tryptophan. D genes are given only for firm matches. The size field is filled for only some rows; it gives once, few, many or a size class.

D gene: -
clone size: -
V gene: TRBV21-1
J gene: TRBJ1-5
CDR3 DNA: TGTGCCAGCAGTATATACCGCGGGGGGGGGCCCCAGATTCGAGATCAGCCCCAGCATTTT
CDR3 protein: CASSIYRGGGPQIRDQPQHF

D gene: -
clone size: -
V gene: TRBV4-3
J gene: TRBJ2-7
CDR3 DNA: TGCGCCAGCAGCTCAGGGCCAGCGGGCTTCTACGAGCAGTACTTC
CDR3 protein: CASSSGPAGFYEQYF

D gene: -
clone size: -
V gene: TRBV5-1
J gene: TRBJ2-1
CDR3 DNA: TGCGCCAGCAGCACAGAGGTAGCGCTTCTTGAGCAGTTCTTC
CDR3 protein: CASSTEVALLEQFF

D gene: -
clone size: -
V gene: TRBV29-1
J gene: TRBJ1-2
CDR3 DNA: TGCAGCGCCGGAGTTTCGATCAACTATGGCTACACCTTC
CDR3 protein: CSAGVSINYGYTF

D gene: TRBD2
clone size: -
V gene: TRBV6-1
J gene: TRBJ2-5
CDR3 DNA: TGTGCCAGCGGGGCTAGCGGACAAGAGACCCAGTACTTC
CDR3 protein: CASGASGQETQYF

D gene: TRBD1
clone size: -
V gene: TRBV6-5
J gene: TRBJ2-7
CDR3 DNA: TGTGCCAGCAGCCTGGGGAGGACAGGGGTCTACGAGCAGTACTTC
CDR3 protein: CASSLGRTGVYEQYF

D gene: -
clone size: -
V gene: TRBV2
J gene: TRBJ1-4
CDR3 DNA: TGTGCCAGCAGGGGGGGGAATGAAAAACTGTTTTTT
CDR3 protein: CASRGGNEKLFF

D gene: -
clone size: -
V gene: TRBV5-4
J gene: TRBJ2-1
CDR3 DNA: TGTGCCAGCAGCTTTGGGCTAGCGACCTACAATGAGCAGTTCTTC
CDR3 protein: CASSFGLATYNEQFF

D gene: -
clone size: -
V gene: TRBV4-1
J gene: TRBJ2-7
CDR3 DNA: TGCGCCAGCAGCCCACGGGACGGGAGCTCCTACGAGCAGTACTTC
CDR3 protein: CASSPRDGSSYEQYF

D gene: -
clone size: once
V gene: TRBV2
J gene: TRBJ2-7
CDR3 DNA: TGTGCCAGCAGTGATGAGTTCGAGCAGTACTTC
CDR3 protein: CASSDEFEQYF

D gene: TRBD1
clone size: -
V gene: TRBV9
J gene: TRBJ2-5
CDR3 DNA: TGTGCCAGCAGCTCCAGACAGGGTGGGGAAGAGACCCAGTACTTC
CDR3 protein: CASSSRQGGEETQYF

D gene: -
clone size: once
V gene: TRBV27
J gene: TRBJ1-5
CDR3 DNA: TGTGCCAGCAATGCACATAATAGCAATCAGCCCCAGCATTTT
CDR3 protein: CASNAHNSNQPQHF

D gene: TRBD1
clone size: once
V gene: TRBV10-3
J gene: TRBJ1-1
CDR3 DNA: TGTGCCATCAGTCTGAAACAGGGGGTCGATGAAGCTTTCTTT
CDR3 protein: CAISLKQGVDEAFF

D gene: TRBD2
clone size: -
V gene: TRBV7-8
J gene: TRBJ2-7
CDR3 DNA: TGTGCCAGCAGCTCTGAGCGGGAGGGCCGGCACGAGCAGTACTTC
CDR3 protein: CASSSEREGRHEQYF

D gene: TRBD1
clone size: -
V gene: TRBV7-9
J gene: TRBJ2-7
CDR3 DNA: TGTGCCAGCAGCCCCGTCACCGCCGGGACAGGCACCTACGAGCAGTACTTC
CDR3 protein: CASSPVTAGTGTYEQYF

D gene: -
clone size: -
V gene: TRBV30
J gene: TRBJ1-1
CDR3 DNA: TGTGCCTGGAGTACGACAGCGAACACTGAAGCTTTCTTT
CDR3 protein: CAWSTTANTEAFF

D gene: -
clone size: -
V gene: TRBV6-1
J gene: TRBJ1-2
CDR3 DNA: TGTGCCAGCAGACTCGCGACAGGAAACTATGGCTACACCTTC
CDR3 protein: CASRLATGNYGYTF

D gene: -
clone size: -
V gene: TRBV16
J gene: TRBJ2-7
CDR3 DNA: TGTGCCAGCAGCCAATCGGGCCAGGGTTCACGCGAGCAGTACTTC
CDR3 protein: CASSQSGQGSREQYF

D gene: TRBD1
clone size: -
V gene: TRBV29-1
J gene: TRBJ1-1
CDR3 DNA: TGCAGCGTGATGACAGGGGGGGGAAACACTGAAGCTTTCTTT
CDR3 protein: CSVMTGGGNTEAFF

D gene: TRBD2
clone size: -
V gene: TRBV10-2
J gene: TRBJ2-1
CDR3 DNA: TGCGCCAGCAGTGACTTTCCGGGACTAGCTTTCAACAATGAGCAGTTCTTC
CDR3 protein: CASSDFPGLAFNNEQFF

D gene: TRBD2
clone size: -
V gene: TRBV7-6
J gene: TRBJ2-3
CDR3 DNA: TGTGCCAGCAGTTCCTGGGAGCGGGGGGTATCGATCACAGATACGCAGTATTTT
CDR3 protein: CASSSWERGVSITDTQYF

D gene: TRBD1
clone size: -
V gene: TRBV19
J gene: TRBJ2-7
CDR3 DNA: TGTGCCAGTAGTTCCAATCCGGGACAGGGTATCTACGAGCAGTACTTC
CDR3 protein: CASSSNPGQGIYEQYF

D gene: -
clone size: -
V gene: TRBV2
J gene: TRBJ2-3
CDR3 DNA: TGTGCCAGCAGTGTGAGCGTGTCTAGCACAGATACGCAGTATTTT
CDR3 protein: CASSVSVSSTDTQYF

D gene: -
clone size: -
V gene: TRBV6-1
J gene: TRBJ1-1
CDR3 DNA: TGTGCCAGCAGTGAAGGGACACTTAAAGCTTTCTTT
CDR3 protein: CASSEGTLKAFF

D gene: TRBD2
clone size: -
V gene: TRBV6-5
J gene: TRBJ2-1
CDR3 DNA: TGTGCCAGCACCTCCGGGACTAGCTTAACCGGTGAGCAGTTCTTC
CDR3 protein: CASTSGTSLTGEQFF

D gene: -
clone size: -
V gene: TRBV5-1
J gene: TRBJ1-1
CDR3 DNA: TGCGCCAGCAGTGGGAGGACTGAAGCTTTCTTT
CDR3 protein: CASSGRTEAFF

D gene: TRBD1
clone size: -
V gene: TRBV30
J gene: TRBJ1-4
CDR3 DNA: TGTGCCTGGAGTGTAAACAGGGGTGAAAAACTGTTTTTT
CDR3 protein: CAWSVNRGEKLFF

D gene: TRBD1
clone size: -
V gene: TRBV19
J gene: TRBJ2-6
CDR3 DNA: TGTGCCAGTGGGACAGGGGGCTTCAACGTCCTGACTTTC
CDR3 protein: CASGTGGFNVLTF

D gene: -
clone size: -
V gene: TRBV27
J gene: TRBJ2-2
CDR3 DNA: TGTGCCAGCGGACGGGAGTACAACACCGGGGAGCTGTTTTTT
CDR3 protein: CASGREYNTGELFF

D gene: TRBD2
clone size: -
V gene: TRBV10-1
J gene: TRBJ2-2
CDR3 DNA: TGCGCCAGCAGTGGGACTAGCGGCACCGGGGAGCTGTTTTTT
CDR3 protein: CASSGTSGTGELFF

D gene: TRBD1
clone size: -
V gene: TRBV11-2
J gene: TRBJ1-2
CDR3 DNA: TGTGCCAGCAGCTTAGAGGCAGGGGGGTATGGTGGCTACACCTTC
CDR3 protein: CASSLEAGGYGGYTF

D gene: -
clone size: -
V gene: TRBV18
J gene: TRBJ2-7
CDR3 DNA: TGTGCCAGCTCACTCACAGGGAATAAGGGGGACGAGCAGTACTTC
CDR3 protein: CASSLTGNKGDEQYF

D gene: -
clone size: -
V gene: TRBV19
J gene: TRBJ2-7
CDR3 DNA: TGTGCCAGTAGTCCCGGGTCTCTACGGTACCAGTACTTC
CDR3 protein: CASSPGSLRYQYF

D gene: -
clone size: -
V gene: TRBV5-5
J gene: TRBJ1-4
CDR3 DNA: TGTGCCAGCATCCTGACGGGGAATTTAACTAATGAAAAACTGTTTTTT
CDR3 protein: CASILTGNLTNEKLFF

D gene: TRBD2
clone size: -
V gene: TRBV29-1
J gene: TRBJ2-5
CDR3 DNA: TGCAGCGTTCTTCGGCTAGCGGTGTACCAAGAGACCCAGTACTTC
CDR3 protein: CSVLRLAVYQETQYF

D gene: TRBD1
clone size: -
V gene: TRBV4-1
J gene: TRBJ1-1
CDR3 DNA: TGCGCCAGCAGCCACGGCACCCGAGGACAGGGCACTGAAGCTTTCTTT
CDR3 protein: CASSHGTRGQGTEAFF

D gene: TRBD1
clone size: -
V gene: TRBV5-4
J gene: TRBJ2-1
CDR3 DNA: TGTGCCACCCAGCCCCCGGGACAGGGTTACAATGAGCAGTTCTTC
CDR3 protein: CATQPPGQGYNEQFF

D gene: TRBD1
clone size: -
V gene: TRBV19
J gene: TRBJ1-2
CDR3 DNA: TGTGCCAGTAGTATCCCCTTCGCCGGGACAGGGGAGCATGGCTACACCTTC
CDR3 protein: CASSIPFAGTGEHGYTF

D gene: TRBD2
clone size: -
V gene: TRBV7-9
J gene: TRBJ2-3
CDR3 DNA: TGTGCCAGCAGCTTCGGACTAGCGGGAGAAGCAGATACGCAGTATTTT
CDR3 protein: CASSFGLAGEADTQYF

D gene: TRBD1
clone size: -
V gene: TRBV29-1
J gene: TRBJ2-1
CDR3 DNA: TGCAGCGTTGAAACGGTGAACAGGGGCAATGAGCAGTTCTTC
CDR3 protein: CSVETVNRGNEQFF

D gene: TRBD1
clone size: -
V gene: TRBV10-3
J gene: TRBJ1-2
CDR3 DNA: TGTGCCACCCTACAGGGGAACTATGGCTACACCTTC
CDR3 protein: CATLQGNYGYTF

D gene: TRBD1
clone size: few
V gene: TRBV7-8
J gene: TRBJ2-4
CDR3 DNA: TGTGCCAGCAGCCCCTCAGCCCAGGGGGCGAGAGACATTCAGTACTTC
CDR3 protein: CASSPSAQGARDIQYF

D gene: -
clone size: -
V gene: TRBV7-8
J gene: TRBJ2-7
CDR3 DNA: TGTGCCAGCAGCCCTAGACTGTTTGCCTACGAGCAGTACTTC
CDR3 protein: CASSPRLFAYEQYF

D gene: -
clone size: -
V gene: TRBV30
J gene: TRBJ2-1
CDR3 DNA: TGTGCCTGCCCTGACCTCCGGGACTCCTCCTACAATGAGCAGTTCTTC
CDR3 protein: CACPDLRDSSYNEQFF